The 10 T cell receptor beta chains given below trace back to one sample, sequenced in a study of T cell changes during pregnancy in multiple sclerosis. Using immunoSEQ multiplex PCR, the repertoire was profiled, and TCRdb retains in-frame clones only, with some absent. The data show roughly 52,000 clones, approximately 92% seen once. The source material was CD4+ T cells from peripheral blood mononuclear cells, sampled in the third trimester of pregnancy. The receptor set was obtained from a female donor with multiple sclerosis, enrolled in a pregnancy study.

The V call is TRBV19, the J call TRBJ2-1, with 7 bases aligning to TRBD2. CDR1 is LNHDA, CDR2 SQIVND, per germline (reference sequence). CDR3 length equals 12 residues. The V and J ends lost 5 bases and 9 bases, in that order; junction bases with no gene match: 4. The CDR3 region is CASSDRLAEQFF. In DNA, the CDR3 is TGTGCCAGTAGTGACCGACTAGCTGAGCAGTTCTTC. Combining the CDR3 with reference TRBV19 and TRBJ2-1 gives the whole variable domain DGGITQSPKYLFRKEGQNVTLSCEQNLNHDAMYWYRQDPGQGLRLIYYSQIVNDFQKGDIAEGYSVSREKKESFPLTVTSAQKNPTAFYLCASSDRLAEQFFGPGTRLTVL.

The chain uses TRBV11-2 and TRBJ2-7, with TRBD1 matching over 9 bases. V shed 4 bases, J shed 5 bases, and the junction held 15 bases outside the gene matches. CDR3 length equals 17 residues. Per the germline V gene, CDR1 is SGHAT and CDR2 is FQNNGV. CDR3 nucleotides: TGTGCCAGCAGCTCTGGGTCCTACCGGGACAGGGACAACGAGCAGTACTTC. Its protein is CASSSGSYRDRDNEQYF.

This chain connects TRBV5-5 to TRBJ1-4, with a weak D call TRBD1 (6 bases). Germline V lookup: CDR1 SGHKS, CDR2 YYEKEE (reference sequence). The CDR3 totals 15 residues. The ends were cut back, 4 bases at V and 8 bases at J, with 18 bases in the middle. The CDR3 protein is CASSTTGGRGEKLFF. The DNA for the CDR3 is TGTGCCAGCAGCACGACGGGGGGCCGAGGGGAAAAACTGTTTTTT.

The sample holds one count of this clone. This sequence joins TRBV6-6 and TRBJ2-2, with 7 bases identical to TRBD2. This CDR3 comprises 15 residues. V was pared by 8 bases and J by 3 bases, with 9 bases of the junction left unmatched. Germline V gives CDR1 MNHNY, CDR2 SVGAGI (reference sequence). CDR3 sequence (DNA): TGTGCCAGCCTCAAAGCGGGGCTTCACACCGGGGAGCTGTTTTTT. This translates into CASLKAGLHTGELFF.

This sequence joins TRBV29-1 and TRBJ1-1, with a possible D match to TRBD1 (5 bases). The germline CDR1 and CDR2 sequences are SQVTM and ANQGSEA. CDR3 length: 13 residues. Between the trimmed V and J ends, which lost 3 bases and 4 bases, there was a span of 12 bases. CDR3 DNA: TGCAGCGTTGAGCGCAGGGATCGCACTGAAGCTTTCTTT. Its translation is CSVERRDRTEAFF.

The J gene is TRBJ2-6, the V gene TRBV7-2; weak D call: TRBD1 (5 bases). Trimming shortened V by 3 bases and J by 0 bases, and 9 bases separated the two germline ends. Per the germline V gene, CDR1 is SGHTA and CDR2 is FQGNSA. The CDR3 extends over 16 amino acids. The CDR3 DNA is TGTGCCAGCAGCTTTATCAGGGTCTCTGGGGCCAACGTCCTGACTTTC. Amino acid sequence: CASSFIRVSGANVLTF.

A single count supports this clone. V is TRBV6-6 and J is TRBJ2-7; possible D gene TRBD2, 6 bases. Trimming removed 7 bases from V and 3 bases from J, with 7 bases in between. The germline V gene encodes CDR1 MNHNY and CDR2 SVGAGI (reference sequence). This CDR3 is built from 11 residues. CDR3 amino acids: CASKGGYEQYF. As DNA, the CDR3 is TGTGCCAGCAAGGGAGGCTACGAGCAGTACTTC.

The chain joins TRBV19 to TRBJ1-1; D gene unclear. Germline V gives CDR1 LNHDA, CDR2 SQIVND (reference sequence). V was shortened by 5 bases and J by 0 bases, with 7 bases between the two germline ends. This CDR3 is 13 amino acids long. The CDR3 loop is CASSDLLNTEAFF. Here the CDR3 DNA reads TGTGCCAGTAGTGACTTACTGAACACTGAAGCTTTCTTT.

The CDR3 nucleotides read TGTGCCAGCGAGGGGTACCGGGACAGCGAATCGCAAGAGACCCAGTACTTC. Translating it yields CASEGYRDSESQETQYF. The chain has TRBV28 and TRBJ2-5; 7 bases fit TRBD1. The CDR3 sequence is 17 residues long. V shed 8 bases and J 2 bases; nucleotides not matched to a gene: 17. Germline-derived CDR1 and CDR2 are MDHEN and SYDVKM.

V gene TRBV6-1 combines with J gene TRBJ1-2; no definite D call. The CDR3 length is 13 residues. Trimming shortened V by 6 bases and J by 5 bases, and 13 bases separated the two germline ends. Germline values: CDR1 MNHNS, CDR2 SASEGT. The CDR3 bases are TGTGCCAGCAGCCTGGAGGAGTTTTATGGCTACACCTTC. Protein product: CASSLEEFYGYTF.